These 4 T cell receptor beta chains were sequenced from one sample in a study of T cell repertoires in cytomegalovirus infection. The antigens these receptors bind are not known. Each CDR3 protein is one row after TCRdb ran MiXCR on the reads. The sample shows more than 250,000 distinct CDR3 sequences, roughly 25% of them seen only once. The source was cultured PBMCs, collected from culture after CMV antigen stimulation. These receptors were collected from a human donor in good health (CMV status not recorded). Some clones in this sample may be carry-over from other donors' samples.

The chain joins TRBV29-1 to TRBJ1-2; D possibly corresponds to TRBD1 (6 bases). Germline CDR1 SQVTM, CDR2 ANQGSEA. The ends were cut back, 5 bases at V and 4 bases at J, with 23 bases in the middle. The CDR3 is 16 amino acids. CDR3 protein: CSVYGDKGTKGYGYTF. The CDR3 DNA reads TGCAGCGTTTACGGGGACAAGGGGACGAAAGGCTATGGCTACACCTTC.

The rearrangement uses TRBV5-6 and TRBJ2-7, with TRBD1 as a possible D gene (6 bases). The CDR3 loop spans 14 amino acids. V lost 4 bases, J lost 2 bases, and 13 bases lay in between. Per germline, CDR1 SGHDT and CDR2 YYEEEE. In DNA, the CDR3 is TGTGCCAGCAGCCCGTGGGGACATCCCTACGAGCAGTACTTC. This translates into CASSPWGHPYEQYF.

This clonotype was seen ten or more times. The CDR3 is CASSISQGGGYGYTF. The CDR3 nucleotides read TGTGCCAGCAGCATTTCACAGGGGGGGGGCTATGGCTACACCTTC. The gene calls are TRBV7-2 and TRBJ1-2, with 8 bases identical to TRBD1. Trimming at V came to 5 bases and at J to 4 bases, leaving 9 bases not matched to a gene. CDR3 length: 15 residues. From germline, CDR1 is SGHTA and CDR2 FQGNSA.

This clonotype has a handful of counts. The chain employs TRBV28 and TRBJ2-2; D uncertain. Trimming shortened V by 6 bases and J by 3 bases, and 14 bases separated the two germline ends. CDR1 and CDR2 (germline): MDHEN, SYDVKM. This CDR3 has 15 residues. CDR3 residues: CASRTLGYDTGELFF. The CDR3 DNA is TGTGCCAGCAGGACTTTGGGTTATGACACCGGGGAGCTGTTTTTT.